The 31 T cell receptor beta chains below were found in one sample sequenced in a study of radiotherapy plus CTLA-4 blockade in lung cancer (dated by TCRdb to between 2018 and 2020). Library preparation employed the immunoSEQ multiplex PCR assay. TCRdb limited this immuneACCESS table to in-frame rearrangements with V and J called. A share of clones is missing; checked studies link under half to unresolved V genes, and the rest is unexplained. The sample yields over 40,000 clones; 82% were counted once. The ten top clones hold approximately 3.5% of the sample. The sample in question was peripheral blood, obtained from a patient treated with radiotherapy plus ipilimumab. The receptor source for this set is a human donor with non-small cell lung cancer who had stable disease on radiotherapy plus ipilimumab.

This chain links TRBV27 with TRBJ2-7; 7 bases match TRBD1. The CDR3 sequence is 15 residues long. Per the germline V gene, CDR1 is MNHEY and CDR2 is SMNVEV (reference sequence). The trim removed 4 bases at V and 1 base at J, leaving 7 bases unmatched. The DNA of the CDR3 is TGTGCCAGCAGTTCTGAGGCACAGGGGTCCTACGAGCAGTACTTC. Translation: CASSSEAQGSYEQYF.

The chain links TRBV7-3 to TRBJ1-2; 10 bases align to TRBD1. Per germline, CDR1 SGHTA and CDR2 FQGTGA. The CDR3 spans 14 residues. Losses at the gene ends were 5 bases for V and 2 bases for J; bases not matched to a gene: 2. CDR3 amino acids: CASSPTGGNYGYTF. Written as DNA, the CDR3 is TGTGCCAGCAGCCCGACAGGGGGCAACTATGGCTACACCTTC.

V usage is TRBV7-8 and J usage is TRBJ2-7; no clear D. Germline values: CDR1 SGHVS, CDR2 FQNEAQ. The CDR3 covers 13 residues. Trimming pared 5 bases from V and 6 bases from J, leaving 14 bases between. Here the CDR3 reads CASSPNSLTEQYF. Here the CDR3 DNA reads TGTGCCAGCAGCCCGAACAGCCTTACCGAGCAGTACTTC.

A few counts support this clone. As DNA, the CDR3 is TGTGCCAGCAGCCCCCGAGGGGGGGGCTCCGATGGCTACACCTTC. It translates to CASSPRGGGSDGYTF. The chain couples TRBV7-2 to TRBJ1-2, with D maybe TRBD1 (6 bases). V dropped 5 bases and J dropped 6 bases, with 19 bases sitting between them. The CDR3 length is 15 residues. Germline CDR1 is SGHTA and CDR2 is FQGNSA.

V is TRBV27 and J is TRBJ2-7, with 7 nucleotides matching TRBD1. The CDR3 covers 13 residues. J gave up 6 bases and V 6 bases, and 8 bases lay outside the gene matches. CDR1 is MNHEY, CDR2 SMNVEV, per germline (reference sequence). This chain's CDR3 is CASRTTGLGEQYF. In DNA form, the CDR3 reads TGTGCCAGCAGGACGACAGGGTTAGGCGAGCAGTACTTC.

The CDR3 DNA reads as TGTGCCATCAGTGGACTAGCGGGAGTCAATGAGCAGTTCTTC. It encodes CAISGLAGVNEQFF. The chain couples TRBV10-3 to TRBJ2-1, with 12 bases identical to TRBD2. The V gene end was trimmed by 4 bases and the J gene end by 6 bases; junction bases not matched to a gene: 1. The CDR3 covers 14 residues. Per the germline V gene, CDR1 is ENHRY and CDR2 is SYGVKD.

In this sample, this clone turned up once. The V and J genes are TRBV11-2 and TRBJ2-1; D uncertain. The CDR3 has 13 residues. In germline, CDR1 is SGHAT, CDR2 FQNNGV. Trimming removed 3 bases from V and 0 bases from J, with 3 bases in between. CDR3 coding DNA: TGTGCCAGCAGCTTGAGCTCCTACAATGAGCAGTTCTTC. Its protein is CASSLSSYNEQFF.

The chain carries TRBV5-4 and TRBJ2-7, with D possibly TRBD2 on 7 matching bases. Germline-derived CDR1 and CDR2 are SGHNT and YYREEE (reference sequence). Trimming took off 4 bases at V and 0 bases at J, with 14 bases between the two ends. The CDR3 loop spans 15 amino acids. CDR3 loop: CASSGGGASSYEQYF. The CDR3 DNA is TGTGCCAGCAGCGGAGGGGGGGCGAGCTCCTACGAGCAGTACTTC.

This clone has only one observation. The CDR3 region has the DNA TGTGCCACCAGCAGAGACAGGGTTTACACCGGGGAGCTGTTTTTT. Protein: CATSRDRVYTGELFF. The chain has TRBV15 and TRBJ2-2; D is perhaps TRBD1 (5 bases). Trimming pared 0 bases from V and 3 bases from J, leaving 8 bases between. This CDR3 is 15 amino acids long. Germline loops: CDR1 LNHNV, CDR2 YYDKDF (reference sequence).

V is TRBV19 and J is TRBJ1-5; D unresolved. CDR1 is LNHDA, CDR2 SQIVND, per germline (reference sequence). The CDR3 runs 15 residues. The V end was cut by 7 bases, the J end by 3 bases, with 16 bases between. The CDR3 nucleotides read TGTGCCAGTACACTCACCCCCGGGTTCAATCAGCCCCAGCATTTT. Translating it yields CASTLTPGFNQPQHF.

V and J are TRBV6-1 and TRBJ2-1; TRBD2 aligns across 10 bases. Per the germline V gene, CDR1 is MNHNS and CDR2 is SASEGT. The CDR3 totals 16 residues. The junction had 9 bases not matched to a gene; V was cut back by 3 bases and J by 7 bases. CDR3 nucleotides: TGTGCCAGCAGTGATTTTCGGCTAGCGGGAGATAATGAGCAGTTCTTC. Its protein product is CASSDFRLAGDNEQFF.

The CDR3 region is CASSLVGIYGYTF. CDR3 nucleotides: TGTGCCAGCAGCTTGGTCGGGATCTATGGCTACACCTTC. The chain couples TRBV5-6 to TRBJ1-2; D remains ambiguous. V was pared by 0 bases and J by 4 bases, with 7 bases between. Germline loops: CDR1 SGHDT, CDR2 YYEEEE. The CDR3 sequence is 13 residues long.

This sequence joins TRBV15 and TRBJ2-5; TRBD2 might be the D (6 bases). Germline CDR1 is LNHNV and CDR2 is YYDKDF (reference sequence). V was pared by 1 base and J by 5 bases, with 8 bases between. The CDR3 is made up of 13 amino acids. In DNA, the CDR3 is TGTGCCACCAGCAGAGGGAGGGGCGAGACCCAGTACTTC. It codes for CATSRGRGETQYF.

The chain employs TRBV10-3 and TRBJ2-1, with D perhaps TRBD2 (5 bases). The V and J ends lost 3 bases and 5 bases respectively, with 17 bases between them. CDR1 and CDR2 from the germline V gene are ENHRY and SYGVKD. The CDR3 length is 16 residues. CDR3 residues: CAISETRVARDNEQFF. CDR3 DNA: TGTGCCATCAGTGAAACGAGGGTAGCCCGTGACAATGAGCAGTTCTTC.

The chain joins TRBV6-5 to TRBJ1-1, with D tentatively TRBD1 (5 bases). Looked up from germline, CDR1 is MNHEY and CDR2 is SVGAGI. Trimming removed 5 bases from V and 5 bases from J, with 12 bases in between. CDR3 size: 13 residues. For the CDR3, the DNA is TGTGCCAGCAGTCGCCGGGGGGGGACTGAAGCTTTCTTT. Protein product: CASSRRGGTEAFF.

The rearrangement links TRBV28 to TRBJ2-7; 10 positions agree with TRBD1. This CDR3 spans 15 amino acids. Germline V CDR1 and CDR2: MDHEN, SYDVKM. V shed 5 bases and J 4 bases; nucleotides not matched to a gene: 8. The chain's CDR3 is CASSTSDRGQYEQYF. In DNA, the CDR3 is TGTGCCAGCAGTACCTCAGACAGGGGGCAGTACGAGCAGTACTTC.

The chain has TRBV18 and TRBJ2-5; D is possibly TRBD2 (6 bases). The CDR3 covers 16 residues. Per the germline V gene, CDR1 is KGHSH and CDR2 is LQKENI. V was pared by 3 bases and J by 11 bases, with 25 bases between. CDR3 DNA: TGTGCCAGCTCACCCACCCTATATGGGGGGACGGGGGAGCAGTACTTC. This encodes CASSPTLYGGTGEQYF.

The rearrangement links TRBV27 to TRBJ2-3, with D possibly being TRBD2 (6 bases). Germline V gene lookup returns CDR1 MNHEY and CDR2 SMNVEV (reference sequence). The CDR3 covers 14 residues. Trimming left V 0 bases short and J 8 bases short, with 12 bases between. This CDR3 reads CASSLSVAGGTQYF. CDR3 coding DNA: TGTGCCAGCAGTTTATCCGTCGCCGGGGGTACGCAGTATTTT.

This CDR3 is CASSQIAVSTDTQYF. CDR3 nucleotides: TGTGCCAGCAGCCAAATAGCGGTTAGCACAGATACGCAGTATTTT. The chain has TRBV7-6 and TRBJ2-3; the D gene is possibly TRBD2 (6 bases). Germline V lookup: CDR1 SGHVS, CDR2 FNYEAQ. V was cut by 5 bases and J by 0 bases, with 12 bases left in between. The CDR3 extends over 15 amino acids.

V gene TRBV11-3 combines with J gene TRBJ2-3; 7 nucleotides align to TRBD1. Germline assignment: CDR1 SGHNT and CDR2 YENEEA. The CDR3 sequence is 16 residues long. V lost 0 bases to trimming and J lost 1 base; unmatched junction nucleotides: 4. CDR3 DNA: TGTGCCAGCAGCTTAGAGACAGGGCTAGGCACAGATACGCAGTATTTT. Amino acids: CASSLETGLGTDTQYF.

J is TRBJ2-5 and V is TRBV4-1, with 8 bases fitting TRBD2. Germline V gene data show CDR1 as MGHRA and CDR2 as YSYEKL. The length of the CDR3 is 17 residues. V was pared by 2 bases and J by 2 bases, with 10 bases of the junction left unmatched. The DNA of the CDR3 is TGCGCCAGCAGCCAATACGGGAGGGGAGAGGGACAAGAGACCCAGTACTTC. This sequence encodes CASSQYGRGEGQETQYF.

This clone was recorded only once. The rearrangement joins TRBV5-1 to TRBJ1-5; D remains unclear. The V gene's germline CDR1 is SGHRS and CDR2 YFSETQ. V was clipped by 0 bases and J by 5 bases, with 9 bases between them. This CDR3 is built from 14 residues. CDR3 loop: CASSLGQRDQPQHF. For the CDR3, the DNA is TGCGCCAGCAGCTTGGGGCAGCGAGATCAGCCCCAGCATTTT.

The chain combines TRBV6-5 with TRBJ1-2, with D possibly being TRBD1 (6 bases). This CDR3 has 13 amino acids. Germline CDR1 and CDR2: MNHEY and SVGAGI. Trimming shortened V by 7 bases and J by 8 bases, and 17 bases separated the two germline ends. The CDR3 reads CASTQGFGQGYTF. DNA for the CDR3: TGTGCCAGCACACAGGGTTTCGGGCAAGGCTACACCTTC.

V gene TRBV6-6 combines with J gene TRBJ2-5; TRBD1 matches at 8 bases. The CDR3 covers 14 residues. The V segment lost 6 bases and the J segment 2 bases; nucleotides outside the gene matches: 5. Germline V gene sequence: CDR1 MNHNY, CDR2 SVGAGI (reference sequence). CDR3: CASSRTGRQETQYF. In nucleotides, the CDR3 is TGTGCCAGCAGCCGGACAGGGCGACAAGAGACCCAGTACTTC.

For the CDR3, the DNA is TGTGCCAGCAGTAGACAGGACTTTTACGAGCAGTACTTC. Encoded protein: CASSRQDFYEQYF. The gene calls are TRBV28 and TRBJ2-7; a possible D gene is TRBD1 (6 bases). Germline V gene data show CDR1 as MDHEN and CDR2 as SYDVKM. The V gene lost 5 bases and the J gene lost 4 bases, with 12 bases spanning the gap. The length of the CDR3 is 13 residues. Full variable domain (outside the CDR3, taken from reference TRBV28 and TRBJ2-7): DVKVTQSSRYLVKRTGEKVFLECVQDMDHENMFWYRQDPGLGLRLIYFSYDVKMKEKGDIPEGYSVSREKKERFSLILESASTNQTSMYLCASSRQDFYEQYFGPGTRLTVT.

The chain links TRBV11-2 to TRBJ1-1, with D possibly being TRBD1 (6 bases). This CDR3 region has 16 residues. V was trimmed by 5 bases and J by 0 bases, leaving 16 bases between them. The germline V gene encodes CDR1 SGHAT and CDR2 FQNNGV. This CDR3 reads CASSVGQFGLNTEAFF. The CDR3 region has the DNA TGTGCCAGCAGCGTCGGACAGTTCGGGCTGAACACTGAAGCTTTCTTT.

The CDR3 nucleotides read TGTGCCAGCAGCAATCGGGACAGGGATGAAAAACTGTTTTTT. It yields the protein CASSNRDRDEKLFF. The chain uses TRBV7-9 and TRBJ1-4; TRBD1 matches 9 bases. V was pared by 5 bases and J by 6 bases, with 4 bases of the junction left unmatched. Germline CDR1 and CDR2: SEHNR and FQNEAQ (reference sequence). The CDR3 is made up of 14 amino acids.

CDR3 loop: CATQVIQETQYF. The CDR3, as DNA: TGTGCCACACAGGTGATACAAGAGACCCAGTACTTC. The gene calls are TRBV28 and TRBJ2-5, with D possibly being TRBD1 (5 bases). V was clipped by 10 bases and J by 2 bases, with 11 bases between them. This CDR3 region has 12 residues. The germline gives CDR1 MDHEN, CDR2 SYDVKM.

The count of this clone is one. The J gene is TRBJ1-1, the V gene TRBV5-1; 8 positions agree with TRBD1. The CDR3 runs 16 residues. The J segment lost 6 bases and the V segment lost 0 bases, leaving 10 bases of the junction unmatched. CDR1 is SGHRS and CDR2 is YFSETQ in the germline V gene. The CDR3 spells CASSLVPGGWGSEAFF. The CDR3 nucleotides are TGCGCCAGCAGCTTGGTGCCAGGGGGCTGGGGCTCTGAAGCTTTCTTT.

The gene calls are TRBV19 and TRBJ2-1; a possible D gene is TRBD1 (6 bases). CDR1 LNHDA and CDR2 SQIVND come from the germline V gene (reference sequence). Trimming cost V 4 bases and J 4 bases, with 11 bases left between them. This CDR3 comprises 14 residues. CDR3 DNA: TGTGCCAGTAGTAAACCCCAGGGGTACAATGAGCAGTTCTTC. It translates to CASSKPQGYNEQFF.

CDR3 sequence (DNA): TGCGCCAGCAGCTTGGACAGCCCCATGAACACTGAAGCTTTCTTT. It encodes CASSLDSPMNTEAFF. The chain has TRBV5-1 and TRBJ1-1; D not certain. V lost 0 bases, J lost 0 bases, and 9 bases lay in between. The CDR3 runs to 15 residues. Germline V lookup: CDR1 SGHRS, CDR2 YFSETQ.